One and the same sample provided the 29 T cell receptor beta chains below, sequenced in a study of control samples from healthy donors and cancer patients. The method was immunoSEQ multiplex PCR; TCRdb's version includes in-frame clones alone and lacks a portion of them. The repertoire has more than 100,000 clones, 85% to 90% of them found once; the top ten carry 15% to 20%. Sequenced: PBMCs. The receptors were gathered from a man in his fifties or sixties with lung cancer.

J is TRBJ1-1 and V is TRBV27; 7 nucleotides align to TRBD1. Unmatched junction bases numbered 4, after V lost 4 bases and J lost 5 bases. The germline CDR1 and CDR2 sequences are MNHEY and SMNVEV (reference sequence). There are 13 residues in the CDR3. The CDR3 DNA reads TGTGCCAGCAGTTCTGCAGGGGGGACTGAAGCTTTCTTT. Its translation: CASSSAGGTEAFF.

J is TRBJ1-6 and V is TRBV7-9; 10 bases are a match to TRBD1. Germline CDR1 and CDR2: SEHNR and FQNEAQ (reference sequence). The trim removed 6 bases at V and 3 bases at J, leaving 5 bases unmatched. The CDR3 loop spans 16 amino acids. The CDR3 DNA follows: TGTGCCAGCAGTCAGGGACAGGGGTTCTATAATTCACCCCTCCACTTT. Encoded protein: CASSQGQGFYNSPLHF. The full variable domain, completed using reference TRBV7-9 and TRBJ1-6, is DTGVSQNPRHKITKRGQNVTFRCDPISEHNRLYWYRQTLGQGPEFLTYFQNEAQLEKSRLLSDRFSAERPKGSFSTLEIQRTEQGDSAMYLCASSQGQGFYNSPLHFGNGTRLTVT.

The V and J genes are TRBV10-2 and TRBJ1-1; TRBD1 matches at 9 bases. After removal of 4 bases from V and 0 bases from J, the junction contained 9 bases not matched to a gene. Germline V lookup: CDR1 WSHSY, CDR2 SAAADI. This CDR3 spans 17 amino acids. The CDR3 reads CASSADRGAGMNTEAFF. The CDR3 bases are TGCGCCAGCAGTGCCGACAGGGGGGCAGGGATGAACACTGAAGCTTTCTTT.

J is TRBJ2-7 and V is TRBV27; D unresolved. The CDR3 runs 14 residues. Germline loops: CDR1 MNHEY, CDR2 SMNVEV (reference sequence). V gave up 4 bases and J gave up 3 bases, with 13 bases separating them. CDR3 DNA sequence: TGTGCCAGCAGTTCCCTCTCCTCAATCTACGAGCAGTACTTC. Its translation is CASSSLSSIYEQYF.

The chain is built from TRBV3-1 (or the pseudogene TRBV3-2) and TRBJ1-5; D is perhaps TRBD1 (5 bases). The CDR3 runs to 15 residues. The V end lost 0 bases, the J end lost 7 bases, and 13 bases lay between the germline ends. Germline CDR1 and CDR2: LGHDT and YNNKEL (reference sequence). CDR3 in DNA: TGTGCCAGCAGCCAAGAGCTCGAAGAGGGGCAGCCCCAGCATTTT. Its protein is CASSQELEEGQPQHF.

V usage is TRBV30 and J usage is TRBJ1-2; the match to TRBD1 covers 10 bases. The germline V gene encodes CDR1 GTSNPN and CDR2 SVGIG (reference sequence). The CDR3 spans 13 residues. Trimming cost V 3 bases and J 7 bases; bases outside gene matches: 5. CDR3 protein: CAWRGQGLSGYTF. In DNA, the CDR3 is TGTGCCTGGAGGGGACAGGGGCTGAGTGGCTACACCTTC.

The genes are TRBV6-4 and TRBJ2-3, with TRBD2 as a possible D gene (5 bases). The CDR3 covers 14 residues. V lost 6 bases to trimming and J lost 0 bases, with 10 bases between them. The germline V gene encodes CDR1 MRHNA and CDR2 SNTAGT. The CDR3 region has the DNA TGTGCCAGCAGCTCAGCGGCTAGCACAGATACGCAGTATTTT. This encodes CASSSAASTDTQYF.

CDR3 sequence reads: CASSDFPGPYNEQFF. As DNA, the CDR3 is TGTGCCAGCAGTGACTTCCCAGGCCCCTACAATGAGCAGTTCTTC. V is TRBV6-4 and J is TRBJ2-1; D gene unclear. The germline V gene has CDR1 MRHNA and CDR2 SNTAGT. There are 15 residues in the CDR3. Trimming stripped 1 base from V and 2 bases from J, with 9 bases between.

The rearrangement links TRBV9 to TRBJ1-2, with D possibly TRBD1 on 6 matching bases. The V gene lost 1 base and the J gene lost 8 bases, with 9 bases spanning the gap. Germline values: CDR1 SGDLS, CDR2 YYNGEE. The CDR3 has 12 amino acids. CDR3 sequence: CASSVLGGGYTF. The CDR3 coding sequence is TGTGCCAGCAGCGTACTGGGGGGCGGCTACACCTTC.

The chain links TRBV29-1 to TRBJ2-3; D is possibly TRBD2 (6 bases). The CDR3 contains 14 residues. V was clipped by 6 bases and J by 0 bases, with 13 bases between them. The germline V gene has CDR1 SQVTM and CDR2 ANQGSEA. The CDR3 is CSVGGTPSTDTQYF. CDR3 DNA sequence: TGCAGCGTCGGCGGGACTCCGAGCACAGATACGCAGTATTTT.

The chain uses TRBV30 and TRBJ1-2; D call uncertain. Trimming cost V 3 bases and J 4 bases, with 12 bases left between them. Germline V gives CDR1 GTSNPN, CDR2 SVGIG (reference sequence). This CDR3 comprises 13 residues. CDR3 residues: CAWSLTALYGYTF. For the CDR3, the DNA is TGTGCCTGGAGCTTAACAGCTCTCTATGGCTACACCTTC.

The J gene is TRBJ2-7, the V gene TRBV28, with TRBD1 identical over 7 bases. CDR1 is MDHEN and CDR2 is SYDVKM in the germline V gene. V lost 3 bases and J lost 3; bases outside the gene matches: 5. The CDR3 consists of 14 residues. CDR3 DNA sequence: TGTGCCAGCAGTTTGACAGGGAGAGGCTACGAGCAGTACTTC. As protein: CASSLTGRGYEQYF.

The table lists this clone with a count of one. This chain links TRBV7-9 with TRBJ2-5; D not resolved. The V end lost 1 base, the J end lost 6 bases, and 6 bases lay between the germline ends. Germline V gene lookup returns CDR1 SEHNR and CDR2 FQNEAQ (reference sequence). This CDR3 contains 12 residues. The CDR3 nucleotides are TGTGCCAGCAGCTTAGTTCACCAGACCCAGTACTTC. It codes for CASSLVHQTQYF.

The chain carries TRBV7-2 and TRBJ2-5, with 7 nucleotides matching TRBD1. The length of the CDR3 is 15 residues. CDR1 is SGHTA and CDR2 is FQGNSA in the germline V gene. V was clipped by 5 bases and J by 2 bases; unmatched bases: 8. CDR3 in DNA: TGTGCCAGCAGCCCCCAGACAGGGAGACAAGAGACCCAGTACTTC. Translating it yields CASSPQTGRQETQYF.

CDR3 residues: CASSLTLPSDSLNQPQHF. CDR3 DNA: TGTGCCAGCAGCCTCACTCTTCCTTCAGACAGCCTCAATCAGCCCCAGCATTTT. The V and J genes are TRBV4-2 and TRBJ1-5, with D possibly being TRBD1 (5 bases). This CDR3 has 18 amino acids. CDR1 and CDR2 (germline): LGHNA, YNFKEQ. The germline V and J ends were trimmed by 4 bases and 3 bases, with 22 bases remaining between them.

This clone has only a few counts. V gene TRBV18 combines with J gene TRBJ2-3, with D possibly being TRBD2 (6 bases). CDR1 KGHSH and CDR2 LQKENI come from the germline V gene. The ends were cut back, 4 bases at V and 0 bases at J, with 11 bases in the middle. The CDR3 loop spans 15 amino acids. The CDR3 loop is CASSLGGDSTDTQYF. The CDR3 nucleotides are TGTGCCAGCTCACTAGGAGGGGACAGCACAGATACGCAGTATTTT.

The CDR3 loop reads CASTSSYEAFF. The DNA for the CDR3 is TGTGCCAGCACCTCAAGTTATGAAGCTTTCTTT. This chain uses TRBV6-6 with TRBJ1-1; D remains unclear. The germline V gene has CDR1 MNHNY and CDR2 SVGAGI (reference sequence). V shed 7 bases and J shed 7 bases, with 10 bases lying between them. This CDR3 contains 11 residues.

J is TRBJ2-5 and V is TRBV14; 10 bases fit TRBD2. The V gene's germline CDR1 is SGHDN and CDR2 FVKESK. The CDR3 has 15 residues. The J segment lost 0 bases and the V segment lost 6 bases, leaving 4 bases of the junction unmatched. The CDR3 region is CASSTSGDYQETQYF. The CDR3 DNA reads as TGTGCCAGCAGTACTAGCGGGGACTACCAAGAGACCCAGTACTTC.

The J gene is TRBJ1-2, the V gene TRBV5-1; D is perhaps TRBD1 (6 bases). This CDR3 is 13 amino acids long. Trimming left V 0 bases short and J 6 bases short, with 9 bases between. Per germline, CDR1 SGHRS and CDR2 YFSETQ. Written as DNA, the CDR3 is TGCGCCAGCAGCTTGGATCAGGGGAATGGCTACACCTTC. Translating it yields CASSLDQGNGYTF.

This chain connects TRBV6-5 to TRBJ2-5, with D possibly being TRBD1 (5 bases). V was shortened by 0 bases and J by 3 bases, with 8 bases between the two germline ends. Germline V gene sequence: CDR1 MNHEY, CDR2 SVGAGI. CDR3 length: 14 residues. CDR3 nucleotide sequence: TGTGCCAGCAGTTACTCGCAGGGAAAAGAGACCCAGTACTTC. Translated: CASSYSQGKETQYF.

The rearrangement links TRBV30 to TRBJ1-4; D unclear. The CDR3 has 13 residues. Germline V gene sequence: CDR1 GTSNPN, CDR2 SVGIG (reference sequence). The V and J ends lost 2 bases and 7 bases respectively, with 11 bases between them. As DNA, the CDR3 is TGTGCCTGGAGTTTGCAGTATAGTGAAAAACTGTTTTTT. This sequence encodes CAWSLQYSEKLFF.

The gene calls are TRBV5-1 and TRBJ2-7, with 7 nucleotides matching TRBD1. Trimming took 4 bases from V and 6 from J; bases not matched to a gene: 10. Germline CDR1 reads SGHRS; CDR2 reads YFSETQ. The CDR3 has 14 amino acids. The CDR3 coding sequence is TGCGCCAGCAGCCTGCGATTGACAGGGTTCGAGCAGTACTTC. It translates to CASSLRLTGFEQYF.

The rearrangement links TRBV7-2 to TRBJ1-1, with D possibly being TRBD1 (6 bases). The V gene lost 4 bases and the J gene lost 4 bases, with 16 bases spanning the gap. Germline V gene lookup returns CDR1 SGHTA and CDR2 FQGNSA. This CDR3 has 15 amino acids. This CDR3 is CASSSPWGALTEAFF. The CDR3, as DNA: TGTGCCAGCAGCTCCCCCTGGGGGGCCCTCACTGAAGCTTTCTTT.

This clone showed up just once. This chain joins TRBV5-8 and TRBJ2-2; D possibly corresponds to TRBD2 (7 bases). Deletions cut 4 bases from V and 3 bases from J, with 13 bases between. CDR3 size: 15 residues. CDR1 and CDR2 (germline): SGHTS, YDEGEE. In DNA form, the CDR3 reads TGTGCCAGCAGCGGGGGGGCCGCTTACACCGGGGAGCTGTTTTTT. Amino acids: CASSGGAAYTGELFF.

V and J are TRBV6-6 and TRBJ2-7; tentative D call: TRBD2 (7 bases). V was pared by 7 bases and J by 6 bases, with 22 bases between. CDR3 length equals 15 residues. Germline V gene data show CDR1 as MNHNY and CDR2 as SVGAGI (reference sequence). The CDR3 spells CASTQTGGTGSEQYF. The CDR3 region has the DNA TGTGCCAGCACCCAAACGGGGGGCACGGGTTCCGAGCAGTACTTC.

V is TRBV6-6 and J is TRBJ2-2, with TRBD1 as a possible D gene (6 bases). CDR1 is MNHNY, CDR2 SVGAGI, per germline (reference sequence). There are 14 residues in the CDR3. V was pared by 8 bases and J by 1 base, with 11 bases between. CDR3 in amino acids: CASRRTENTGELFF. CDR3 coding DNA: TGTGCCAGCCGAAGGACAGAGAACACCGGGGAGCTGTTTTTT.

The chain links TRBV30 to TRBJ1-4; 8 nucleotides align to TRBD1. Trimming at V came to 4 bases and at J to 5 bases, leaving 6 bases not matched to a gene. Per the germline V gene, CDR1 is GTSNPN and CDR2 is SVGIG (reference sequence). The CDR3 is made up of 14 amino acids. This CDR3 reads CAWTRTGFNEKLFF. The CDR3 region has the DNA TGTGCCTGGACTCGGACAGGGTTCAATGAAAAACTGTTTTTT.

The CDR3 DNA is TGCGCCAGCAGTGCCATGAAGAACACTGAAGCTTTCTTT. Encoded protein: CASSAMKNTEAFF. The chain is built from TRBV10-1 and TRBJ1-1; D gene ambiguous. This CDR3 has 13 amino acids. Germline values: CDR1 WNHNN, CDR2 SYGVQD (reference sequence). Trimming stripped 4 bases from V and 1 base from J, with 7 bases between.

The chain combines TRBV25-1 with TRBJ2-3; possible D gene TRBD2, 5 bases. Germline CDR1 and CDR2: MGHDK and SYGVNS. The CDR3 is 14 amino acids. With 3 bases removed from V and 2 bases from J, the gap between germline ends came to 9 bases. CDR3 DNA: TGTGCCAGCAGTGATGTCGGGGTCACAGATACGCAGTATTTT. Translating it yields CASSDVGVTDTQYF.